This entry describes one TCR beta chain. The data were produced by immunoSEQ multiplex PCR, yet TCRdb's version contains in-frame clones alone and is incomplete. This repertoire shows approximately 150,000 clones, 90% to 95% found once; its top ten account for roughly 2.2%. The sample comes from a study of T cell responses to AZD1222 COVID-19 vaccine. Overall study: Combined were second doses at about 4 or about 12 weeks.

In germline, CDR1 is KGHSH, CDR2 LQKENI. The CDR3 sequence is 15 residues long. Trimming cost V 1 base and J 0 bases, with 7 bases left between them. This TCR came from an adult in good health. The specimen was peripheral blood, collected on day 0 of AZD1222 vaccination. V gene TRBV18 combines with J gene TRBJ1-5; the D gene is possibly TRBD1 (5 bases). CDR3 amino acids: CASSPQQDSNQPQHF. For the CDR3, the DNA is TGTGCCAGCTCACCACAACAGGATAGCAATCAGCCCCAGCATTTT.